One sample yielded the 15 T cell receptor beta chains listed below, sequenced in a study of blood T cell repertoires in COVID-19. Generated by immunoSEQ multiplex PCR, the TCRdb table keeps only in-frame clones and is missing some. This table holds hundreds of thousands of clones, around 84% found once. Sequencing was carried out using peripheral blood. These TCRs come from a man younger than 40 with active or convalescent COVID-19.

V and J are TRBV30 and TRBJ1-2, with D perhaps matching TRBD1 (6 bases). Deletions cut 2 bases from V and 8 bases from J, with 18 bases between. Per germline, CDR1 GTSNPN and CDR2 SVGIG (reference sequence). There are 14 residues in the CDR3. The CDR3 coding sequence is TGTGCCTGGAGTAGGGGTTTGGGGGCTCAAGGCTACACCTTC. This gives the protein CAWSRGLGAQGYTF. The full variable domain, in which reference TRBV30 and TRBJ1-2 provide the parts outside the CDR3, is SQTIHQWPATLVQPVGSPLSLECTVEGTSNPNLYWYRQAAGRGLQLLFYSVGIGQISSEVPQNLSASRPQDRQFILSSKKLLLSDSGFYLCAWSRGLGAQGYTFGSGTRLTVV.

This clone was observed a few times. This chain uses TRBV7-3 with TRBJ2-5; 12 bases map to TRBD2. The CDR3 has 17 residues. J was trimmed by 5 bases and V by 2 bases; bases with no gene match: 9. Germline loops: CDR1 SGHTA, CDR2 FQGTGA. The CDR3 region is CASSLGLAGGPRETQYF. The CDR3 nucleotides are TGTGCCAGCAGCTTAGGGCTAGCGGGAGGGCCACGGGAGACCCAGTACTTC.

This sequence joins TRBV6-9 and TRBJ2-6, with TRBD1 as a possible D gene (6 bases). CDR3 length: 16 amino acids. The germline gives CDR1 MNHGY, CDR2 SVAAGI. V dropped 11 bases and J dropped 1 base, with 18 bases sitting between them. The DNA of the CDR3 is TGTGCCGGCCTCAGGGGACCCGATTCTGGGGCCAACGTCCTGACTTTC. Its protein is CAGLRGPDSGANVLTF.

V gene TRBV7-9 combines with J gene TRBJ2-1; the match to TRBD2 covers 11 bases. Germline-derived CDR1 and CDR2 are SEHNR and FQNEAQ (reference sequence). The CDR3 loop spans 15 amino acids. The V gene end was trimmed by 3 bases and the J gene end by 6 bases; junction bases not matched to a gene: 4. CDR3 region: CASSFTSGRLNEQFF. Written as DNA, the CDR3 is TGTGCCAGCAGCTTTACTAGCGGGAGACTCAATGAGCAGTTCTTC.

This chain joins TRBV4-3 and TRBJ2-7; TRBD2 agrees at 7 bases. Germline assignment: CDR1 LGHNA and CDR2 YSLEER. Germline trimming cut 4 bases from V and 9 bases from J; bases unmatched to any gene: 15. The CDR3 has 15 residues. The CDR3 loop reads CASSLSSAGWGGQYF. CDR3 coding DNA: TGCGCCAGCAGCCTCTCCTCAGCGGGATGGGGGGGGCAGTACTTC.

The chain recombines TRBV28 with TRBJ2-2; a weak D match, TRBD2 (6 bases). Germline V CDR1 and CDR2: MDHEN, SYDVKM. V was pared by 7 bases and J by 6 bases, with 15 bases between. This CDR3 comprises 14 residues. For the CDR3, the DNA is TGTGCCAGCAAAGACGGGAGAGGCGCCGGGGAGCTGTTTTTT. This gives the protein CASKDGRGAGELFF.

The rearrangement uses TRBV2 and TRBJ1-3; D is possibly TRBD1 (5 bases). Germline assignment: CDR1 SNHLY and CDR2 FYNNEI. Trimming shortened V by 7 bases and J by 0 bases, and 10 bases separated the two germline ends. The CDR3 is 14 amino acids. CDR3 DNA: TGTGCCAGCAAACAGGCGAGCTCTGGAAACACCATATATTTT. Translation: CASKQASSGNTIYF.

This clone was picked up one time. The CDR3, as DNA: TGTGCCAGTAGTATCACGGGAGAAATGTACGAGCAGTACTTC. This translates into CASSITGEMYEQYF. The V call is TRBV19, the J call TRBJ2-7, with D maybe TRBD2 (6 bases). V was trimmed by 3 bases and J by 4 bases, leaving 13 bases between them. CDR1 is LNHDA, CDR2 SQIVND, per germline (reference sequence). The CDR3 extends over 14 amino acids.

J is TRBJ1-1 and V is TRBV4-2; TRBD1 might be the D (6 bases). V shed 6 bases and J shed 7 bases, with 9 bases lying between them. The CDR3 covers 11 residues. Germline loops: CDR1 LGHNA, CDR2 YNFKEQ. This CDR3 is CASRIQGEAFF. For the CDR3, the DNA is TGTGCCAGCAGAATACAGGGTGAAGCTTTCTTT.

The chain joins TRBV6-2 or TRBV6-3 to TRBJ2-7; 10 bases map to TRBD2. Losses at the gene ends were 4 bases for V and 1 base for J; bases not matched to a gene: 1. From germline, CDR1 is MNHEY and CDR2 SVGEGT. The CDR3 contains 14 residues. DNA of the CDR3: TGTGCCAGCAGTTCGGGACTAGCGTCCTACGAGCAGTACTTC. Translated: CASSSGLASYEQYF.

This clone was seen a few times. The chain couples TRBV5-1 to TRBJ1-2, with D unclear. V shed 2 bases and J shed 2 bases, with 7 bases lying between them. The CDR3 spans 13 residues. The V gene's germline CDR1 is SGHRS and CDR2 YFSETQ. This CDR3 is CASSFRGNYGYTF. The DNA for the CDR3 is TGCGCCAGCAGCTTCCGGGGAAACTATGGCTACACCTTC.

J is TRBJ1-1 and V is TRBV5-1, with 11 bases matching TRBD1. Trimming cost V 8 bases and J 3 bases; bases outside gene matches: 12. The CDR3 consists of 16 residues. Germline loops: CDR1 SGHRS, CDR2 YFSETQ. The CDR3 loop reads CASWDRGIGLDTEAFF. As DNA, the CDR3 is TGCGCCAGTTGGGACAGGGGGATTGGGTTGGACACTGAAGCTTTCTTT.

The gene calls are TRBV7-2 and TRBJ1-1, with D maybe TRBD1 (6 bases). V was clipped by 7 bases and J by 1 base, with 19 bases between them. The germline CDR1 and CDR2 sequences are SGHTA and FQGNSA. The CDR3 is 16 amino acids. Here the CDR3 DNA reads TGTGCCAGCACATGGGGTGACAGGAGCACGAACACTGAAGCTTTCTTT. It specifies CASTWGDRSTNTEAFF.

V is TRBV3-1 (or the pseudogene TRBV3-2) and J is TRBJ1-2; tentative D call: TRBD1 (6 bases). Trimming removed 1 base at V and 4 bases at J, with 10 bases between. Germline V gives CDR1 LGHDT, CDR2 YNNKEL (reference sequence). This CDR3 is built from 14 residues. The CDR3 nucleotides read TGTGCCAGCAGCCAAGGGACAGTGGGCTATGGCTACACCTTC. Its translation is CASSQGTVGYGYTF.

There are a few counts of this clone. The chain recombines TRBV7-6 with TRBJ2-3; 9 nucleotides align to TRBD2. After removal of 0 bases from V and 6 bases from J, the junction contained 7 bases not matched to a gene. The CDR3 extends over 16 amino acids. Germline V gene data show CDR1 as SGHVS and CDR2 as FNYEAQ. The CDR3 sequence is CASSLAPSGRLDTQYF. In DNA, the CDR3 is TGTGCCAGCAGCTTAGCGCCCAGCGGGAGGTTGGATACGCAGTATTTT.